Included here is one TCR beta chain sequence, with context. Its specificity is unknown. This sample stems from a study of blood T cells in healthy people across ages. Study-level results: Per-million-T-cell TCR beta diversity fell roughly linearly with age.

Russia was home to the donors, healthy Caucasian individuals aged about 6 to 100. Around 10 milliliters of peripheral blood were drawn from each donor. Primers used in a second PCR of roughly 6 to 11 cycles were a sample-barcoded 5' primer and a J-beta primer mix. A 12-random-nucleotide template-switch adaptor tagged each cDNA molecule. One entry per CDR3 protein, called by TCRdb with MiXCR from the 5' RACE reads. The table has fewer than 1.5 million distinct CDR3 sequences, roughly 45% seen once. Looked up from germline, CDR1 is MGHRA and CDR2 is YSYEKL. V shed 4 bases and J 4 bases; nucleotides not matched to a gene: 1. The CDR3 runs 15 residues.

The TCR was taken from a woman aged 18-35 years in good health. The chain uses TRBV4-1 and TRBJ2-2; 12 nucleotides match TRBD2. Sequenced sample: blood. CDR3 sequence: CASSRTSGATGELFF. CDR3 bases: TGCGCCAGCAGCCGGACTAGCGGGGCCACCGGGGAGCTGTTTTTT.